The 13 T cell receptor beta chains below come from one sample, sequenced in a study of T cells after yellow fever vaccination. TCRdb fed the 5' RACE reads into MiXCR, producing one record per CDR3 protein. The sample includes around 230,000 distinct CDR3 sequences, 6% to 8% seen only once; the top ten take around 1%. The specimen was CD4+ T cells sorted from PBMCs, collected on the day of the yellow fever booster vaccination. These receptor sequences come from a man younger than 45 who received the YFV17D yellow fever vaccine.

This clonotype was counted at least ten times. The chain is built from TRBV7-2 and TRBJ2-4; D is possibly TRBD1 or TRBD2 (6 bases each). Looked up from germline, CDR1 is SGHTA and CDR2 is FQGNSA. V shed 3 bases and J shed 0 bases, with 12 bases lying between them. This CDR3 is built from 16 residues. CDR3 DNA sequence: TGTGCCAGCAGCTTCGGGTGGGGGGCAGCCAAAAACATTCAGTACTTC. Protein sequence: CASSFGWGAAKNIQYF.

This clonotype came up a few times. This chain links TRBV7-6 with TRBJ2-7; D is unresolved. The germline gives CDR1 SGHVS, CDR2 FNYEAQ. CDR3 size: 14 residues. The ends were cut back, 5 bases at V and 5 bases at J, with 16 bases in the middle. The CDR3 coding sequence is TGTGCCAGCAGCCCACGGACCCCCGCGAACGAGCAGTACTTC. As protein: CASSPRTPANEQYF.

This clonotype was counted ten times or more. This chain uses TRBV20-1 with TRBJ2-7; no definite D call. Per germline, CDR1 DFQATT and CDR2 SNEGSKA (reference sequence). The length of the CDR3 is 12 residues. V lost 5 bases to trimming and J lost 0 bases, with 8 bases between them. CDR3 sequence (DNA): TGCAGTGCTCAACTATTCTCCTACGAGCAGTACTTC. This translates into CSAQLFSYEQYF.

The V and J genes are TRBV5-1 and TRBJ2-1; TRBD1 or TRBD2 may be the D gene (6 bases each). V gave up 9 bases and J gave up 8 bases, with 21 bases separating them. The CDR3 is made up of 14 amino acids. Germline loops: CDR1 SGHRS, CDR2 YFSETQ. The CDR3 region has the DNA TGCGCCACCTCAGGTGGGGGGAAGGGGGATGAGCAGTTCTTC. Amino acids: CATSGGGKGDEQFF.

This clonotype was observed many times. V and J are TRBV9 and TRBJ2-3; 7 nucleotides agree with TRBD1. CDR3 length equals 13 residues. Germline CDR1 and CDR2: SGDLS and YYNGEE. V dropped 7 bases and J dropped 4; count of bases not matched to a gene: 6. This CDR3 reads CASGDRDPDTQYF. CDR3 DNA: TGTGCCAGCGGAGACAGGGACCCAGATACGCAGTATTTT. The full variable domain, its missing parts supplied by reference TRBV9 and TRBJ2-3, is DSGVTQTPKHLITATGQRVTLRCSPRSGDLSVYWYQQSLDQGLQFLIQYYNGEERAKGNILERFSAQQFPDLHSELNLSSLELGDSALYFCASGDRDPDTQYFGPGTRLTVL.

This clonotype has a count of ten or more. The rearrangement joins TRBV24-1 to TRBJ2-1; D possibly matches TRBD1 or TRBD2 (5 bases each). From germline, CDR1 is KGHDR and CDR2 SFDVKD. The length of the CDR3 is 14 residues. V was pared by 5 bases and J by 7 bases, with 14 bases between. The CDR3 loop is CATSAWDLRNEQFF. The CDR3 DNA reads TGTGCCACCAGTGCCTGGGACCTGAGAAATGAGCAGTTCTTC.

This clonotype was seen more than once but under ten times. V gene TRBV5-1 combines with J gene TRBJ2-5; D gene unclear. In germline, CDR1 is SGHRS, CDR2 YFSETQ. The germline V and J ends were trimmed by 4 bases and 3 bases, with 4 bases remaining between them. CDR3 length equals 11 residues. Here the CDR3 DNA reads TGCGCCAGCAGCATCAAAGAGACCCAGTACTTC. Protein sequence: CASSIKETQYF.

The CDR3 DNA is TGTGCCAGCTCACCACAAGGCCAGACTGAAGCTTTCTTT. This translates into CASSPQGQTEAFF. V is TRBV18 and J is TRBJ1-1; D is unclear. This CDR3 spans 13 amino acids. In germline, CDR1 is KGHSH, CDR2 LQKENI. The ends were cut back, 1 base at V and 5 bases at J, with 8 bases in the middle.

The chain has TRBV7-9 and TRBJ2-7; D remains ambiguous. Germline loops: CDR1 SEHNR, CDR2 FQNEAQ (reference sequence). V lost 4 bases, J lost 0 bases, and 13 bases lay in between. The CDR3 runs to 15 residues. DNA for the CDR3: TGTGCCAGCAGCTCAACCGACATTCGCTCCTACGAGCAGTACTTC. Translated: CASSSTDIRSYEQYF.

The CDR3 is CSARSLANGGHNEQFF. The CDR3, as DNA: TGCAGTGCTAGGAGCCTAGCGAACGGGGGCCACAATGAGCAGTTCTTC. This chain connects TRBV20-1 to TRBJ2-1; possibly TRBD1 or TRBD2 for D (6 bases each). With 3 bases removed from V and 5 bases from J, the gap between germline ends came to 20 bases. Germline V gene lookup returns CDR1 DFQATT and CDR2 SNEGSKA (reference sequence). CDR3 length: 16 amino acids.

This clonotype was seen a handful of times. The CDR3 sequence is CSARESPTDTQYF. CDR3 coding DNA: TGCAGTGCTAGAGAATCACCGACAGATACGCAGTATTTT. This chain connects TRBV20-1 to TRBJ2-3; the D is unclear. Germline values: CDR1 DFQATT, CDR2 SNEGSKA (reference sequence). The CDR3 is 13 residues long. Trimming stripped 0 bases from V and 3 bases from J, with 7 bases between.

This clonotype was seen many times. The CDR3, as DNA: TGCAGTGCTAGTGGGCACCGGCTAGCGGGGGAGACCCAGTACTTC. Residues: CSASGHRLAGETQYF. The rearrangement uses TRBV20-1 and TRBJ2-5; 9 positions match TRBD2. V was pared by 3 bases and J by 5 bases, with 10 bases of the junction left unmatched. The CDR3 covers 15 residues. Germline CDR1 reads DFQATT; CDR2 reads SNEGSKA (reference sequence).

This clonotype was seen ten or more times. The chain employs TRBV12-3 or TRBV12-4 and TRBJ2-1; 8 positions match TRBD2. Unmatched junction bases numbered 3, after V lost 6 bases and J lost 5 bases. The CDR3 contains 13 residues. The CDR3 nucleotides read TGTGCCAGCAGAGAGGGACTAGACAATGAGCAGTTCTTC. This codes for CASREGLDNEQFF.